The rows below give T cell receptor beta chains drawn from one sample of a study of T-cell memory formation after mild COVID-19. TCRdb analysed the 5' RACE reads with MiXCR anew, one entry per CDR3 protein. In the table there are 470,000 or so distinct CDR3 sequences, approximately 25% of which are singletons. The specimen was PBMCs or a T cell subset sorted from them (not recorded which). The source of these receptors is an adult woman who had mild COVID-19 (a few samples of this study predate the infection). Cell type and time point are not known. The CDR3 runs from the conserved cysteine through the conserved F or W. Fields, in order: D gene, V gene, clone size, J gene, CDR3 DNA, CDR3 protein. A D gene is named only where the DNA matches it firmly. Clone size is not always given. Where it is, it says once, few, many or a class for expanded clones.

>TRBD2|TRBV7-2|few|TRBJ2-2
TGTGCCAGCAGCGGGACTAGCGGGAGGACCGGGGAGCTGTTTTTT
CASSGTSGRTGELFF
>.|TRBV29-1|.|TRBJ2-1
TGCAGCGCCGCATCCTACAGGGCGCAGGATCTCAATGAGCAGTTCTTC
CSAASYRAQDLNEQFF
>.|TRBV20-1|few|TRBJ1-3
TGCAGTGCTAGGAGGGACTCCTTCTCTGGAAACACCATATATTTT
CSARRDSFSGNTIYF
>.|TRBV4-2|once|TRBJ2-2
TGTGCCAGCAGCCAAGATCCGAGCAACACCGGGGAGCTGTTTTTT
CASSQDPSNTGELFF
>.|TRBV10-2|many|TRBJ2-7
TGCGCCAGCAGTACTCAGGCACAGACCTACGAGCAGTACTTC
CASSTQAQTYEQYF
>.|TRBV27|many|TRBJ2-7
TGTGCCAGCACCATTCCCGAGGGACGGGAGCAGTACTTC
CASTIPEGREQYF
>.|TRBV29-1|few|TRBJ2-3
TGCAGCGTCGACGGGCTACGAGGGACAGATACGCAGTATTTT
CSVDGLRGTDTQYF
>TRBD2|TRBV3-1|few|TRBJ2-3
TGTGCCAGCAGCTTTAGCGGGAGGCTAACTCCAGGGGATACGCAGTATTTT
CASSFSGRLTPGDTQYF
>.|TRBV18|few|TRBJ2-7
TGTGCCAGCTCACCACCGGTTACCTACGAGCAGTACTTC
CASSPPVTYEQYF
>TRBD2|TRBV7-3|few|TRBJ2-7
TGTGCCAGCAGCACTTCTAGCGGACCGGGAAAGTACGAGCAGTACTTC
CASSTSSGPGKYEQYF
>.|TRBV4-2|.|TRBJ1-1
TGTGCCAGCAGCCCGGACAGTAAGAACACTGAAGCTTTCTTT
CASSPDSKNTEAFF
>.|TRBV6-1|.|TRBJ2-5
TGTGCCAGCAGTGGAATCAGGGTAGAGACCCAGTACTTC
CASSGIRVETQYF
>.|TRBV20-1|.|TRBJ2-2
TGCAGTGCACCAAGGAACACCGGGGAGCTGTTTTTT
CSAPRNTGELFF
>.|TRBV11-1|many|TRBJ2-1
TGTGCCAGCGGAGCCGGGACCTTGTCCAATGAGCAGTTCTTC
CASGAGTLSNEQFF
>TRBD2|TRBV29-1|.|TRBJ2-7
TGCAGCGTCGGCAGGACTAGCGGGACCCACGAGCAGTACTTC
CSVGRTSGTHEQYF